This T cell receptor beta chain emerged from a study of blood T cell repertoires in COVID-19. Data came from immunoSEQ multiplex PCR; TCRdb stores just in-frame clones and leaves some out. This sample has tens of thousands of clones, with around 84% found just once. This clonotype was sampled from a man at least 80 years old with active COVID-19. The sample was peripheral blood.

CDR3 nucleotides: TGTGCCAGCAGCGTAAAGGCAGGGTGGGATGAAAAACTGTTTTTT. Its protein product is CASSVKAGWDEKLFF. The J gene is TRBJ1-4, the V gene TRBV9, with D perhaps matching TRBD1 (5 bases). The V end was cut by 1 base, the J end by 6 bases, with 13 bases between. The germline gives CDR1 SGDLS, CDR2 YYNGEE. The CDR3 has 15 amino acids.